This T cell receptor beta chain was identified during a study of blood T cell repertoires in COVID-19. Study-wide context: The United States, Italy and Spain supplied acute and convalescent COVID-19 samples.

V was clipped by 4 bases and J by 7 bases, with 14 bases between them. The V gene's germline CDR1 is LNHNV and CDR2 YYDKDF (reference sequence). This CDR3 has 14 amino acids. Study processing details: Nucleated cell counts were estimated from reference gene primer amplification. The assay was immunoSEQ multiplex PCR, and TCRdb's table has in-frame clones only and misses some. D and trimming were read from the DNA, whereas the V and J calls and clone size are those reported in that table. The sample carries fewer than 300,000 clones, just over 90% recorded once. The chain uses TRBV15 and TRBJ2-1; TRBD2 might be the D (5 bases). Sequenced input: peripheral blood. The TCR comes from a woman in her twenties or thirties with COVID-19, enrolled during active disease. The CDR3 DNA follows: TGTGCCACCAGCAATCCCGGACTCTGGAATGAGCAGTTCTTC. Translating gives CATSNPGLWNEQFF.